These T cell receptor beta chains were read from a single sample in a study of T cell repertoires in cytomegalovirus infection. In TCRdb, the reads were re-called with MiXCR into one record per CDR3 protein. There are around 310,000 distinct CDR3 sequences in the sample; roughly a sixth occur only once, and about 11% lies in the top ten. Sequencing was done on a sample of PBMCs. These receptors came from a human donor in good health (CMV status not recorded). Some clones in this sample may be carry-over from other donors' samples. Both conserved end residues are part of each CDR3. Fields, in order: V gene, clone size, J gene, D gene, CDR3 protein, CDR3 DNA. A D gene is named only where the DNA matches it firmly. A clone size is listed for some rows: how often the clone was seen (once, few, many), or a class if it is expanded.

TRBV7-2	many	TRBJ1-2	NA	CASSLITGPIYGYTF	TGTGCCAGCAGCTTAATAACAGGACCTATCTATGGCTACACCTTC
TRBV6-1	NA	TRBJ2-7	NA	CASTEGIRGEQYF	TGTGCCAGCACGGAGGGAATCCGTGGCGAGCAGTACTTC
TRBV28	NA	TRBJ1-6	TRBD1	CASSHGQAYNSPLHF	TGTGCCAGCAGTCACGGACAGGCCTATAATTCACCCCTCCACTTT
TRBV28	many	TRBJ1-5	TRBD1	CASTRDRGIYGNQPQHF	TGTGCCAGCACCCGGGACAGGGGTATCTATGGCAATCAGCCCCAGCATTTT
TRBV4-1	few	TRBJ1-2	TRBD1	CASSQGGRGRYQDGYTF	TGCGCCAGCAGCCAAGGAGGCAGGGGGCGTTATCAGGATGGCTACACCTTC
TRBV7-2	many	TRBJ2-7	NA	CASSLPHTSYNYEQYF	TGTGCCAGCAGCTTACCCCACACGAGCTACAACTACGAGCAGTACTTC
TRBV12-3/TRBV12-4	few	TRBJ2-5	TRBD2	CASSFYASGGETQYF	TGTGCCAGCAGTTTTTATGCTAGCGGGGGAGAGACCCAGTACTTC
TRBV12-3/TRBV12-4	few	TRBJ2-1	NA	CASSLDLGPKQFF	TGTGCCAGCAGCCTAGATCTAGGGCCCAAGCAGTTCTTC
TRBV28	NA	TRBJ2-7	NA	CASSLRADSEASYEQYF	TGTGCCAGCAGTTTGAGGGCAGACAGCGAGGCCTCCTACGAGCAGTACTTC
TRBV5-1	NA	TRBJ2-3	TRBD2	CASRIGTSGSTDTQYF	TGCGCCAGCAGAATAGGGACTAGCGGGAGCACAGATACGCAGTATTTT
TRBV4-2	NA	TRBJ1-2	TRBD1	CASSQVGDRGNYGYTF	TGTGCCAGCAGCCAAGTCGGGGACAGGGGGAACTATGGCTACACCTTC
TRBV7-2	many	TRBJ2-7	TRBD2	CASSLGASGGQYEQYF	TGTGCCAGCAGCTTAGGGGCTAGCGGGGGGCAGTACGAGCAGTACTTC
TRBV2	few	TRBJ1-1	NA	CASISLDSNTEAFF	TGTGCCAGCATTTCCCTGGACAGTAACACTGAAGCTTTCTTT
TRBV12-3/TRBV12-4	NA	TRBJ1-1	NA	CATETDMNTEAFF	TGTGCCACTGAGACAGACATGAACACTGAAGCTTTCTTT
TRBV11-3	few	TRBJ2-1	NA	CASTPGWGVPYNEQFF	TGTGCCAGCACCCCAGGGTGGGGAGTACCCTACAATGAGCAGTTCTTC
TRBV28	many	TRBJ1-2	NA	CASRSGQLNYGYTF	TGTGCCAGCCGCAGCGGTCAACTTAACTATGGCTACACCTTC
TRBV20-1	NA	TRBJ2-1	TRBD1	CSAPGQGYDEQFF	TGCAGTGCTCCGGGACAGGGTTATGATGAGCAGTTCTTC
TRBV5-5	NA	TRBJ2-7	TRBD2	CASSSWPGQSGVAGHYSYEQYF	TGTGCCAGCAGCTCCTGGCCGGGTCAGAGTGGGGTAGCGGGGCATTATTCCTACGAGCAGTACTTC
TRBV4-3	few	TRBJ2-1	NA	CASSQDRNGLAEIF	TGCGCCAGCAGCCAAGATCGGAATGGGCTGGCAGAGATCTTC
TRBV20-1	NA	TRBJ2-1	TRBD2	CSAAGRGGYNEQFF	TGCAGTGCTGCTGGGCGGGGGGGATACAATGAGCAGTTCTTC
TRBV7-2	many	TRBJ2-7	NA	CASSRTGSDVEQYF	TGTGCCAGCAGCCGAACTGGGTCAGATGTGGAGCAGTACTTC
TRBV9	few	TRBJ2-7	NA	CASSVGSGKTYEQYF	TGTGCCAGCAGCGTAGGTAGTGGAAAGACCTACGAGCAGTACTTC
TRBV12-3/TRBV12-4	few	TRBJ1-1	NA	CASSLAQTNTEAFF	TGTGCCAGCAGTTTAGCACAGACGAACACTGAAGCTTTCTTT
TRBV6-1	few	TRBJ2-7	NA	CASRATKPYEQYF	TGTGCCAGCAGGGCTACCAAGCCTTACGAGCAGTACTTC
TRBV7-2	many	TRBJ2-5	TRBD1	CASSLGQGVETQYF	TGTGCCAGCAGCCTAGGACAGGGTGTGGAGACCCAGTACTTC
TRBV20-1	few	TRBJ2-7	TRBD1	CSARGQGAVQYF	TGCAGTGCTAGAGGACAGGGTGCGGTGCAGTACTTC